This is a list of T cell receptor beta chains from one sample in a study of vaccination effects on CD4 cells after COVID-19. These TCRs are of unknown antigen specificity. Repertoires were generated with immunoSEQ multiplex PCR, while TCRdb's copy carries only in-frame clones and drops some. The sample yields about 45,000 clones, around 79% seen once. This material consisted of CD4+ T cells from PBMCs cultured with a peptide pool, taken before COVID-19 vaccination. Every receptor here comes from a human donor who had a prior SARS-CoV-2 infection. Each CDR3 is given with its conserved first and last residue. The D gene is left open where the match is weak. Where a row states a size, it is once, few, many or the class of an expanded clone; other rows omit it.

>14|TRBV6-5|TRBJ1-2|-|TRBD1
TGTGCCAGCACCCGGACAGGGGTGGTCTATGGCTACACCTTC
CASTRTGVVYGYTF
>15|TRBV18|TRBJ2-7|-|-
TGTGCCAGCTCACCACGGCAGGGGACCTCCTACGAGCAGTACTTC
CASSPRQGTSYEQYF
>13|TRBV3-1/TRBV3-2|TRBJ1-2|-|-
TGTGCCAGCAGCCCCGTAGTGGGGTTTGGCTACACCTTC
CASSPVVGFGYTF
>14|TRBV24-1|TRBJ2-3|-|-
TGTGCCACCAGTGAGACTCCACACACAGATACGCAGTATTTT
CATSETPHTDTQYF
>16|TRBV5-1|TRBJ2-1|-|-
TGCGCCAGCTCTCTTTTGGGGCTCAGCTCCTACAATGAGCAGTTCTTC
CASSLLGLSSYNEQFF
>16|TRBV6-2/TRBV6-3|TRBJ2-3|-|TRBD2
TGTGCCAGCAGTTGGCACATAGCGGGGGGCACAGATACGCAGTATTTT
CASSWHIAGGTDTQYF
>14|TRBV6-2/TRBV6-3|TRBJ1-2|-|TRBD1
TGTGCCAGCAGCGCACAACAGGGGCAGGATGGCTACACCTTC
CASSAQQGQDGYTF
>13|TRBV19|TRBJ2-1|-|-
TGTGCCAGTAGTATCTCGGAGGACAATGAGCAGTTCTTC
CASSISEDNEQFF
>15|TRBV21-1|TRBJ1-3|-|-
TGTGCCAGCAAATGGAGGATCTACTCTGGAAACACCATATATTTT
CASKWRIYSGNTIYF
>14|TRBV6-6|TRBJ1-5|-|TRBD1
TGTGCCAGCAGTAGACAGGGGGTGAATCAGCCCCAGCATTTT
CASSRQGVNQPQHF
>14|TRBV7-9|TRBJ1-2|few|-
TGTGCCAGCAGCTTAGGGGCAGGGGACCATGGCTACACCTTC
CASSLGAGDHGYTF
>15|TRBV5-1|TRBJ2-2|-|-
TGCGCCAGCAGCTTGGCAGGGGGGGCTGACGGGGAGCTGTTTTTT
CASSLAGGADGELFF
>15|TRBV2|TRBJ2-1|-|TRBD2
TGTGCCAGCAGTGTACTAGCGGGAGGTTTCAATGAGCAGTTCTTC
CASSVLAGGFNEQFF
>15|TRBV7-9|TRBJ1-3|-|TRBD1
TGTGCCAGCAGCTTACAGGGGGCCCCTGGAAACACCATATATTTT
CASSLQGAPGNTIYF
>14|TRBV6-6|TRBJ2-2|-|-
TGTGCCAGCAGTTACTCGTTTCAGTCCGGGGAGCTGTTTTTT
CASSYSFQSGELFF
>14|TRBV2|TRBJ2-3|-|TRBD2
TGTGCCAGCAGTGGACTAGCGGGGCCAGATACGCAGTATTTT
CASSGLAGPDTQYF
>13|TRBV9|TRBJ2-7|-|-
TGTGCCAGCAGCGTTAGGGGGGTTGGGGGGCAGTACTTC
CASSVRGVGGQYF
>14|TRBV9|TRBJ1-4|-|-
TGTGCCAGCAGCGCGGGGGCAACTAATGAAAAACTGTTTTTT
CASSAGATNEKLFF
>15|TRBV18|TRBJ1-5|-|TRBD1
TGTGCCAGCTCACCGGGACAGGGGAACAATCAGCCCCAGCATTTT
CASSPGQGNNQPQHF
>14|TRBV29-1|TRBJ1-4|-|TRBD1
TGCAGCGTTGAGGATGGGACAGCTAATGAAAAACTGTTTTTT
CSVEDGTANEKLFF
>13|TRBV2|TRBJ2-5|-|-
TGTGCCAGCAGTGTCGGCCTGCGGGAGACCCAGTACTTC
CASSVGLRETQYF
>15|TRBV5-4|TRBJ1-6|-|TRBD1
TGTGCCAGCAGCTTTGACAGGGGTATTTATTCACCCCTCCACTTT
CASSFDRGIYSPLHF
>17|TRBV7-9|TRBJ2-2|-|TRBD1
TGTGCCAGCAGCTGGAGGACAGGGGGCGCAAACACCGGGGAGCTGTTTTTT
CASSWRTGGANTGELFF
>14|TRBV7-6|TRBJ2-3|-|-
TGTGCCAGCAGCTTCTCCGGGGGCACAGATACGCAGTATTTT
CASSFSGGTDTQYF
>16|TRBV5-1|TRBJ2-1|-|-
TGCGCCAGCAGCTTAATTACTCGTCCGACGGGTGGAGAGCAGTTCTTC
CASSLITRPTGGEQFF
>15|TRBV30|TRBJ2-3|-|-
TGTGCCTGGAGTGTTGGGTCGGACTTCACAGATACGCAGTATTTT
CAWSVGSDFTDTQYF
>12|TRBV30|TRBJ1-1|-|-
TGTGCTTCCGTAGGAACAGTATCTGAAGCTTTCTTT
CASVGTVSEAFF
>14|TRBV3-1/TRBV3-2|TRBJ2-7|once|-
TGTGCCAGCAGCCAAGGGGTCTTTGGGCACGAGCAGTACTTC
CASSQGVFGHEQYF
>15|TRBV5-1|TRBJ1-3|few|-
TGCGCCAGCAGTTTGCGGGGGAATTCTGGAAACACCATATATTTT
CASSLRGNSGNTIYF
>14|TRBV11-2|TRBJ2-7|-|TRBD1
TGTGCCAGCAGCTTAGGGACAGGGGGTTACGAGCAGTACTTC
CASSLGTGGYEQYF
>15|TRBV18|TRBJ2-6|-|TRBD2
TGTGCCAGCTCACCGGCGGGGGCTGGGGCCAACGTCCTGACTTTC
CASSPAGAGANVLTF
>14|TRBV2|TRBJ1-6|-|-
TGTGCCAGCAGGGAAACAGGGTTAGGTTCACCCCTCCACTTT
CASRETGLGSPLHF
>14|TRBV5-6|TRBJ1-2|-|-
TGTGCCAGCAGCTTGGTCGGCGAAGGGAACGGCTACACCTTC
CASSLVGEGNGYTF
>15|TRBV6-2/TRBV6-3|TRBJ2-7|few|-
TGTGCCAGCAGTTACCAGGGTAGAGCCACCTACGAGCAGTACTTC
CASSYQGRATYEQYF
>15|TRBV7-2|TRBJ2-5|few|-
TGTGCCAGCAGCTTAGGCGGTGGGGGCCAAGAGACCCAGTACTTC
CASSLGGGGQETQYF
>14|TRBV5-4|TRBJ1-1|-|-
TGTGCCAGCAGCTTTAGACAGGAAAACACTGAAGCTTTCTTT
CASSFRQENTEAFF
>14|TRBV5-4|TRBJ1-2|-|-
TGTGCCAGCAGCTTGGCCGCATTTCGGGGTGGCTACACCTTC
CASSLAAFRGGYTF
>15|TRBV9|TRBJ2-1|-|-
TGTGCCAGCAGCGTAGAAATGGCGATCAACAATGAGCAGTTCTTC
CASSVEMAINNEQFF
>12|TRBV6-2/TRBV6-3|TRBJ2-1|-|-
TGTGCCAGCAGCCCCCGGCTAAGTGAGCAGTTCTTC
CASSPRLSEQFF
>19|TRBV5-1|TRBJ2-7|-|TRBD2
TGCGCCAGCAGCCAGAGACTAGCGGGACCCTCCGGTTCGTCCTACGAGCAGTACTTC
CASSQRLAGPSGSSYEQYF
>14|TRBV5-1|TRBJ2-5|-|-
TGCGCCAGCAGCCCGGTGGGCTCTCAAGAGTCCCAGTACTTC
CASSPVGSQESQYF
>11|TRBV3-1/TRBV3-2|TRBJ1-2|-|-
TGTGCCAGCAGCCAAGATGCGGGCTACACCTTC
CASSQDAGYTF
>14|TRBV4-2|TRBJ2-5|once|-
TGTGCCAGCAGCCAAGGACCAGAGCAAGAGACCCAGTACTTC
CASSQGPEQETQYF
>14|TRBV6-5|TRBJ2-2|once|-
TGTGCCAGCAGTACGGCTAGGAACACCGGGGAGCTGTTTTTT
CASSTARNTGELFF
>14|TRBV5-5|TRBJ1-2|-|-
TGTGCCAGCAGCTTTCCAGGGGCAGGGTATGGCTACACCTTC
CASSFPGAGYGYTF
>18|TRBV4-3|TRBJ2-3|-|-
TGCGCCAGCAGCCAAGTCAAGAGCTCCGGGGCCTTCACAGATACGCAGTATTTT
CASSQVKSSGAFTDTQYF
>14|TRBV5-1|TRBJ2-5|-|-
TGCGCCAGCAGCTTGTTGTCTAGCCAAGAGACCCAGTACTTC
CASSLLSSQETQYF
>13|TRBV12-3/TRBV12-4|TRBJ2-3|-|-
TGTGCCAGCAGCCTTAGCTGGTCAGATACGCAGTATTTT
CASSLSWSDTQYF
>16|TRBV4-1|TRBJ2-7|few|-
TGCGCCAGCAGCCAAGACTTCACAGGGTTTGCCTACGAGCAGTACTTC
CASSQDFTGFAYEQYF
>13|TRBV30|TRBJ1-2|-|TRBD1
TGTGCCTGGAGTGTAAAGGGGGCGAGGGGCTACACCTTC
CAWSVKGARGYTF
>14|TRBV2|TRBJ2-4|-|-
TGTGCCACGACCGGGACCGTAGCCAAAAACATTCAGTACTTC
CATTGTVAKNIQYF
>17|TRBV10-3|TRBJ1-2|-|-
TGTGCCATCAGTGAGTCGCCAGGGGTCCCCCTTGACTATGGCTACACCTTC
CAISESPGVPLDYGYTF
>16|TRBV6-2/TRBV6-3|TRBJ2-3|-|-
TGTGCCAGCAGTTACGGTAGGGGAGCGGCCCCGGATACGCAGTATTTT
CASSYGRGAAPDTQYF
>12|TRBV11-2|TRBJ1-2|once|-
TGTGCCAGCAGCTTAGCCCCTGGTGGCTACACCTTC
CASSLAPGGYTF
>14|TRBV15|TRBJ1-2|-|TRBD1
TGTGCCACCAGCAGAGAGGACAGGGGTTATGGCTACACCTTC
CATSREDRGYGYTF
>18|TRBV6-2/TRBV6-3|TRBJ2-1|-|TRBD2
TGTGCCAGCAGTTACGGGCTAGCGGGAGGGATCAAATACAATGAGCAGTTCTTC
CASSYGLAGGIKYNEQFF
>16|TRBV15|TRBJ2-5|-|TRBD2
TGTGCCACCAGCAGAGGACTAGCGGGGGGCCAAGAGACCCAGTACTTC
CATSRGLAGGQETQYF
>16|TRBV18|TRBJ2-1|-|TRBD2
TGTGCCAGCTCCGAAAGGGCGGCTAGCGGGGACAATGAGCAGTTCTTC
CASSERAASGDNEQFF